This T cell receptor beta chain is from a study of OX40 agonist ivuxolimab in advanced cancers. Some background on the complete study: Ivuxolimab was a fully human IgG2 agonistic monoclonal antibody targeting the costimulatory receptor OX40 (CD134). Patients were allowed to have had prior anti-PD-1, anti-PD-L1 or anti-CTLA-4 therapy, and 40% of the dose-escalation patients had been treated with checkpoint inhibitors. Peripheral TCRbeta sequencing aimed to test whether ivuxolimab altered TCR sequence diversity and caused clonal T-cell expansion. Of the roughly 51 dose-escalation patients, hepatocellular carcinoma was present in around 20, melanoma in approximately 15, renal cell carcinoma in 9 and head and neck cancer in 9. Intravenous ivuxolimab was administered to patients every 2 weeks at six dose levels: 0.01, 0.1, 0.3, 1.5, 3 and 10 mg/kg. Partial responses were achieved by three dose-escalation patients, of whom one had hepatocellular carcinoma and two had cutaneous melanoma. The monotherapy dose-escalation portion (N ≈ 52 patients) of the phase I ivuxolimab trial is reported in the paper. In the dose-escalation cohort, around four fifths of patients were male, and the mean age was 60 years with a range of roughly 20 to 79.

This clone has just one count. This receptor's antigen is unknown. Within one base of it there is no much larger clone, and no base qualities were kept. Patients with autoimmune disease history or receiving systemic immunosuppression were excluded from the trial. Peripheral blood for TCR sequencing was collected from all dose cohorts at baseline, on cycle 4 day 1, and on cycle 7 day 1. Samples came from an open-label, multicenter, first-in-human phase I dose-escalation trial of ivuxolimab. Adults with locally advanced or metastatic melanoma, renal cell, hepatocellular, or head and neck squamous cell carcinoma were enrolled in the trial. CD4+ and CD8+ T cells were sorted separately from peripheral blood before TCR sequencing. Genomic DNA was isolated from the sorted cells so that the TCRbeta CDR3 region could be sequenced. The immunoSEQ Assay was used for sequencing of TCRbeta CDR3 regions. In its TCRdb copy, this immuneACCESS table keeps in-frame sequences only and misses some clones. Where compared with another copy, unresolved V genes explain less than half of these, and the others have no known cause. For this sample the table gives tens of thousands of clones, of which about 88% were detected only once. The top ten constitute approximately 13% of the sample.

The paper's findings and limits, for the study overall: Low levels of normalized T-cell clonal expansion were also seen in some patients who did not respond. On average, CD8+ T cells showed more expanded clones than CD4+ T cells after ivuxolimab. In the 0.1-3.0 mg/kg groups, partial responders were among the patients with the lowest normalized peripheral clonal expansion, particularly in CD8+ T cells. The antigen specificity of the peripheral T cells that underwent clonal expansion was not determined. At doses of 0.1 to 3.0 mg/kg, clonal expansion of both CD4+ and CD8+ T cells in blood was seen between baseline and week 6.

Cut back by 5 bases and 0 bases, the V and J ends lie 17 bases apart. The CDR3 spans 16 residues, from the cysteine through the valine. Just CDR3 DNA is preserved here, 48 bases in frame from base 1. CDR1 MNHNY and CDR2 SVGAGI are derived from the germline V gene (reference sequence). Sample: CD4+ or CD8+ T cells sorted from blood, taken in a trial of the OX40 agonist ivuxolimab. This receptor chain uses TRBV6-6 and TRBJ2-7; the D segment could be TRBD2, given 6 matching bases. The sequence derives from an adult with an advanced solid tumor such as melanoma, head and neck, liver or kidney cancer. The CDR3 amino acid sequence is: CASSTLPKTSSYEQYV. The sequenced DNA is TGTGCCAGCAGTACCCTACCCAAGACTAGCTCCTACGAGCAGTACGTC.